The source of this T cell receptor beta chain is a study of spatial heterogeneity in lung cancer. General observations from the study: Tumor TCRs that were ubiquitous and expanded showed up in blood more at resection than follow-up.

Regarding time point: sample taken at primary tumor resection. Unsorted whole RNA from tumor, nontumor lung or frozen PBMC underwent sequencing. TCR cDNA molecules each carried a unique molecular identifier. TCRdb re-called the 5' RACE reads through MiXCR, storing one row per CDR3 protein. Of more than 50,000 distinct CDR3 sequences listed, more than 6.5% are singletons. Comment on this clonotype: Its antigen is undetermined. A read error may explain this, as a much larger clone is one base away.

Sequenced material: PBMCs, taken at surgery. This TCR was sampled from a female donor with early-stage non-small cell lung cancer.

The DNA of the CDR3 is TGCAGCGTTGACCCAAGCAACTATGGCTACACCTTC. This codes for CSVDPSNYGYTF. This chain links TRBV29-1 with TRBJ1-2, with D unclear. The CDR3 length is 12 residues. Germline CDR1 SQVTM, CDR2 ANQGSEA. V shed 3 bases and J shed 2 bases, with 7 bases lying between them.